A single sample is the source of the 32 T cell receptor beta chains below, sequenced in a study of blood T cell repertoires in COVID-19. Sequenced by immunoSEQ multiplex PCR; TCRdb stores in-frame clones only, minus some. The sample lists 250,000 to 300,000 clones; 75% to 90% were seen once. Sequenced input: peripheral blood. The receptors come from a woman in her 50s who had recovered from COVID-19.

Worth noting for this clone: One junction end disagrees with the germline gene, perhaps due to a read error. This rearrangement joins TRBV4-3 to TRBJ1-2; no reliable D call. CDR3 length: 14 amino acids. Per germline, CDR1 LGHNA and CDR2 YSLEER. The CDR3 region is CATSPFFPNYGYAF. The CDR3 DNA reads as TGCGCCACCTCACCCTTTTTCCCTAACTATGGCTACGCCTTC.

The J gene is TRBJ1-5, the V gene TRBV27; D uncertain. Germline lookup yields CDR1 MNHEY and CDR2 SMNVEV (reference sequence). Trimming removed 6 bases from V and 6 bases from J, with 18 bases in between. The CDR3 length is 15 residues. The CDR3 spells CASSLTGVVVQPQHF. Written as DNA, the CDR3 is TGTGCCAGCAGCTTGACCGGGGTAGTGGTTCAGCCCCAGCATTTT.

The V and J genes are TRBV7-2 and TRBJ1-5; TRBD1 aligns across 7 bases. J was trimmed by 3 bases and V by 5 bases; bases with no gene match: 7. Germline V gives CDR1 SGHTA, CDR2 FQGNSA. This CDR3 has 15 residues. In DNA, the CDR3 is TGTGCCAGCAGCGTTACCGGACAGGTCAATCAGCCCCAGCATTTT. It codes for CASSVTGQVNQPQHF.

The gene calls are TRBV6-1 and TRBJ2-3; tentative D call: TRBD1 (6 bases). The germline V gene encodes CDR1 MNHNS and CDR2 SASEGT. Trimming took 3 bases from V and 1 from J, leaving 20 bases between them. The CDR3 has 18 amino acids. The CDR3 coding sequence is TGTGCCAGCAGTGACTTTTTAAAGGGGGTTATTGGCACAGATACGCAGTATTTT. The encoded protein is CASSDFLKGVIGTDTQYF.

The chain carries TRBV3-1 (or the pseudogene TRBV3-2) and TRBJ1-2; TRBD1 is a possible D gene (6 bases). Trimming took off 0 bases at V and 5 bases at J, with 13 bases between the two ends. Germline V gene sequence: CDR1 LGHDT, CDR2 YNNKEL (reference sequence). The CDR3 totals 15 residues. DNA for the CDR3: TGTGCCAGCAGCCAAGACCGGGGGGCTACTTATGGCTACACCTTC. This sequence encodes CASSQDRGATYGYTF.

The V and J genes are TRBV19 and TRBJ2-3, with D possibly TRBD1 on 6 matching bases. V shed 6 bases and J shed 5 bases, with 15 bases lying between them. The germline V gene encodes CDR1 LNHDA and CDR2 SQIVND (reference sequence). The CDR3 runs to 14 residues. The CDR3 DNA reads TGTGCCAGTAGGGCAGGGGAAGCCAGAGATACGCAGTATTTT. Encoded protein: CASRAGEARDTQYF.

The chain links TRBV13 to TRBJ1-6; the D gene is possibly TRBD1 (5 bases). The CDR3 runs 15 residues. V lost 1 base and J 5 bases, leaving 9 bases between the germline ends. Germline-derived CDR1 and CDR2 are PRHDT and FYEKMQ (reference sequence). The CDR3 spells CASSLDRGDNSPLHF. CDR3 coding DNA: TGTGCCAGCAGCTTAGATCGGGGGGATAATTCACCCCTCCACTTT.

The rearrangement joins TRBV30 to TRBJ2-7; 8 nucleotides align to TRBD1. There are 13 residues in the CDR3. Germline values: CDR1 GTSNPN, CDR2 SVGIG (reference sequence). With V trimmed by 4 bases and J by 3 bases, 5 bases remained unmatched. Here the CDR3 reads CAWNRGILYEQYF. For the CDR3, the DNA is TGTGCCTGGAACAGGGGGATTCTCTACGAGCAGTACTTC.

Only one count was recorded for this clone. V usage is TRBV19 and J usage is TRBJ1-2, with 10 bases matching TRBD1. This CDR3 contains 16 residues. Germline loops: CDR1 LNHDA, CDR2 SQIVND (reference sequence). The V gene end was trimmed by 1 base and the J gene end by 3 bases; junction bases not matched to a gene: 5. CDR3 bases: TGTGCCAGTAGTATAGTCCCGGGACAGGGGTACTATGGCTACACCTTC. As protein: CASSIVPGQGYYGYTF. The full variable domain, with the rest looked up from reference TRBV19 and TRBJ1-2, is DGGITQSPKYLFRKEGQNVTLSCEQNLNHDAMYWYRQDPGQGLRLIYYSQIVNDFQKGDIAEGYSVSREKKESFPLTVTSAQKNPTAFYLCASSIVPGQGYYGYTFGSGTRLTVV.

This clone has just one count. The rearrangement links TRBV5-1 to TRBJ2-5, with 7 bases lining up with TRBD2. Germline assignment: CDR1 SGHRS and CDR2 YFSETQ. Germline trimming cut 4 bases from V and 7 bases from J; bases unmatched to any gene: 13. The CDR3 has 15 residues. The CDR3 reads CASSPLRESVGTQYF. For the CDR3, the DNA is TGCGCCAGCAGCCCTTTGCGGGAGTCGGTGGGGACCCAGTACTTC.

The CDR3 DNA reads TGTGCCTGGAGTGGCGGGACTCAAGAGACCCAGTACTTC. Encoded protein: CAWSGGTQETQYF. The chain combines TRBV30 with TRBJ2-5; a weak D match, TRBD2 (6 bases). CDR3 length equals 13 residues. Germline values: CDR1 GTSNPN, CDR2 SVGIG (reference sequence). The germline V and J ends were trimmed by 1 base and 2 bases, with 8 bases remaining between them.

This chain uses TRBV5-4 with TRBJ2-1, with TRBD2 matching over 13 bases. The CDR3 runs 15 residues. The V gene end was trimmed by 3 bases and the J gene end by 8 bases; junction bases not matched to a gene: 5. Per the germline V gene, CDR1 is SGHNT and CDR2 is YYREEE (reference sequence). In DNA form, the CDR3 reads TGTGCCAGCAGCTCGAAACTAGCGGGGGGGGATGAGCAGTTCTTC. Translated: CASSSKLAGGDEQFF. Full variable domain (missing parts from reference TRBV5-4 and TRBJ2-1): ETGVTQSPTHLIKTRGQQVTLRCSSQSGHNTVSWYQQALGQGPQFIFQYYREEENGRGNFPPRFSGLQFPNYSSELNVNALELDDSALYLCASSSKLAGGDEQFFGPGTRLTVL.

The J gene is TRBJ1-5, the V gene TRBV18, with D unclear. V shed 2 bases and J shed 5 bases, with 7 bases lying between them. Germline CDR1 is KGHSH and CDR2 is LQKENI. The CDR3 length is 13 residues. The CDR3: CASSPNSDQPQHF. The CDR3 bases are TGTGCCAGCTCACCAAATTCTGATCAGCCCCAGCATTTT.

The gene calls are TRBV27 and TRBJ2-7, with TRBD1 matching 7 bases. V shed 5 bases and J 3 bases; nucleotides not matched to a gene: 13. CDR1 is MNHEY and CDR2 is SMNVEV in the germline V gene (reference sequence). The CDR3 has 16 amino acids. The CDR3 sequence: CASSPNLLRGYYEQYF. The CDR3 bases are TGTGCCAGCAGTCCCAACCTCCTCAGGGGGTACTACGAGCAGTACTTC.

The rearrangement uses TRBV27 and TRBJ2-7; D perhaps matches TRBD1 (5 bases). Per the germline V gene, CDR1 is MNHEY and CDR2 is SMNVEV (reference sequence). Trimming took off 5 bases at V and 1 base at J, with 12 bases between the two ends. The CDR3 is 14 amino acids. CDR3: CASSRGFGSYEQYF. The CDR3 bases are TGTGCCAGCAGTAGGGGCTTCGGATCCTACGAGCAGTACTTC.

This clone was seen just once. The genes are TRBV25-1 and TRBJ2-7, with 10 bases that match TRBD2. Trimming at V came to 1 base and at J to 5 bases, leaving 8 bases not matched to a gene. The germline V gene encodes CDR1 MGHDK and CDR2 SYGVNS. CDR3 length: 16 amino acids. The CDR3 nucleotides are TGTGCCAGCAGTGAATTGACTAGCGGGTGGGTGGACGAGCAGTACTTC. Protein sequence: CASSELTSGWVDEQYF.

The chain recombines TRBV27 with TRBJ1-2; TRBD1 matches 7 bases. The CDR3 is 15 amino acids. With 6 bases clipped from V and 5 bases from J, the junction kept 12 bases outside the gene matches. Germline CDR1 and CDR2: MNHEY and SMNVEV (reference sequence). CDR3 in amino acids: CASRPTGAKWYGYTF. Here the CDR3 DNA reads TGTGCCAGCAGACCAACAGGGGCCAAATGGTATGGCTACACCTTC.

This chain connects TRBV19 to TRBJ2-1; weak D call: TRBD1 (6 bases). V was pared by 7 bases and J by 6 bases, with 16 bases between. The CDR3 length is 14 residues. Germline lookup yields CDR1 LNHDA and CDR2 SQIVND (reference sequence). The DNA of the CDR3 is TGTGCCAGTAACCCACAGGGCCCTCGCAATGAGCAGTTCTTC. Translating it yields CASNPQGPRNEQFF.

The chain joins TRBV10-3 to TRBJ2-2; TRBD1 matches 11 bases. V lost 6 bases and J lost 6; bases outside the gene matches: 6. The CDR3 covers 15 residues. Per the germline V gene, CDR1 is ENHRY and CDR2 is SYGVKD. The CDR3 sequence: CAIRARTGGSGELFF. Written as DNA, the CDR3 is TGTGCCATCAGGGCAAGGACAGGGGGCTCCGGGGAGCTGTTTTTT.

The V call is TRBV5-1, the J call TRBJ1-1; D gene ambiguous. The CDR3 spans 15 residues. Trimming took off 1 base at V and 3 bases at J, with 13 bases between the two ends. Germline CDR1 and CDR2: SGHRS and YFSETQ. CDR3 in amino acids: CASSLFLTADTEAFF. In nucleotides, the CDR3 is TGCGCCAGCAGCTTGTTCCTTACGGCGGACACTGAAGCTTTCTTT.

This rearrangement joins TRBV7-2 to TRBJ1-1; D not resolved. There are 14 residues in the CDR3. The V gene's germline CDR1 is SGHTA and CDR2 FQGNSA. Trimming stripped 1 base from V and 5 bases from J, with 11 bases between. CDR3 protein: CASSLDAGETEAFF. For the CDR3, the DNA is TGTGCCAGCAGCTTAGACGCGGGAGAGACTGAAGCTTTCTTT.

This chain links TRBV4-1 with TRBJ1-6; unclear D gene. CDR3 length: 13 amino acids. Trimming cost V 0 bases and J 9 bases, with 6 bases left between them. CDR1 and CDR2 (germline): MGHRA, YSYEKL. CDR3 protein: CASSQEQVSPLHF. CDR3 in DNA: TGCGCCAGCAGCCAAGAGCAGGTTTCACCCCTCCACTTT.

The chain employs TRBV9 and TRBJ1-2; maybe TRBD1 (6 bases). The V end lost 6 bases, the J end lost 4 bases, and 25 bases lay between the germline ends. Germline V CDR1 and CDR2: SGDLS, YYNGEE. CDR3 size: 17 residues. The DNA of the CDR3 is TGTGCCAGCACCGATAACCGGGACACGGGCCTTAGCTATGGCTACACCTTC. Its translation: CASTDNRDTGLSYGYTF.

The chain joins TRBV5-1 to TRBJ2-7, with TRBD1 matching 7 bases. Germline CDR1 is SGHRS and CDR2 is YFSETQ. The CDR3 is 17 amino acids. V lost 0 bases and J lost 9; bases outside the gene matches: 18. The CDR3 reads CASSLASFGRGSGRQYF. CDR3 coding DNA: TGCGCCAGCAGCTTGGCCAGTTTCGGCAGGGGGTCCGGTCGGCAGTACTTC.

This clone is a singleton in its sample. The CDR3 coding sequence is TGTGCCAGCAGTTTATGGGGCAGGCAGAGCTACGAGCAGTACTTC. It codes for CASSLWGRQSYEQYF. The rearrangement uses TRBV28 and TRBJ2-7; D remains unclear. The ends were cut back, 0 bases at V and 3 bases at J, with 12 bases in the middle. From germline, CDR1 is MDHEN and CDR2 SYDVKM. This CDR3 is 15 amino acids long.

This chain joins TRBV5-5 and TRBJ1-2; 7 bases are shared with TRBD1. The V and J ends lost 1 base and 7 bases, in that order; junction bases with no gene match: 4. Germline V gives CDR1 SGHKS, CDR2 YYEKEE (reference sequence). This CDR3 is 13 amino acids long. The CDR3 DNA reads TGTGCCAGCAGCTTGAAGCAGGGGGGTGGCTACACCTTC. This encodes CASSLKQGGGYTF.

The CDR3 coding sequence is TGTGCCATCAGTCGTAGCGGGGGGCAAGAGACCCAGTACTTC. The encoded protein is CAISRSGGQETQYF. The chain combines TRBV10-3 with TRBJ2-5; TRBD2 agrees at 10 bases. CDR3 length equals 14 residues. The V gene end was trimmed by 5 bases and the J gene end by 2 bases; junction bases not matched to a gene: 2. Germline CDR1 ENHRY, CDR2 SYGVKD.

The chain joins TRBV14 to TRBJ2-7; D unresolved. The V gene's germline CDR1 is SGHDN and CDR2 FVKESK. Trimming shortened V by 1 base and J by 2 bases, and 9 bases separated the two germline ends. The CDR3 spans 14 residues. The CDR3 loop is CASSQAGVPYEQYF. For the CDR3, the DNA is TGTGCCAGCAGCCAAGCTGGAGTCCCCTACGAGCAGTACTTC.

This chain uses TRBV7-2 with TRBJ2-7, with D possibly matching TRBD2 (5 bases). Trimming stripped 2 bases from V and 0 bases from J, with 11 bases between. Germline V CDR1 and CDR2: SGHTA, FQGNSA. CDR3 size: 15 residues. This CDR3 reads CASSLNRGSSYEQYF. CDR3 in DNA: TGTGCCAGCAGCTTAAATCGGGGTAGCTCCTACGAGCAGTACTTC.

This sequence joins TRBV5-6 and TRBJ1-1; D gene unclear. V lost 1 base to trimming and J lost 4 bases, with 5 bases between them. The germline V gene has CDR1 SGHDT and CDR2 YYEEEE. CDR3 length equals 12 residues. The CDR3: CASSLYGTEAFF. In nucleotides, the CDR3 is TGTGCCAGCAGCTTGTACGGCACTGAAGCTTTCTTT.

This chain uses TRBV5-1 with TRBJ2-2; 7 bases map to TRBD1. Looked up from germline, CDR1 is SGHRS and CDR2 is YFSETQ. The CDR3 length is 16 residues. The V gene end was trimmed by 3 bases and the J gene end by 6 bases; junction bases not matched to a gene: 11. The CDR3 DNA is TGCGCCAGCAGCTATTTACCGGGACAGCCCCCCGGGGAGCTGTTTTTT. Amino acids: CASSYLPGQPPGELFF.

This clone has just a few counts. The chain uses TRBV30 and TRBJ2-7, with TRBD2 matching 10 bases. This CDR3 is built from 12 residues. The germline gives CDR1 GTSNPN, CDR2 SVGIG (reference sequence). V lost 7 bases and J lost 6; bases outside the gene matches: 6. This chain's CDR3 is CAYRLAGAEQYF. DNA of the CDR3: TGTGCCTACCGACTAGCGGGCGCCGAGCAGTACTTC.